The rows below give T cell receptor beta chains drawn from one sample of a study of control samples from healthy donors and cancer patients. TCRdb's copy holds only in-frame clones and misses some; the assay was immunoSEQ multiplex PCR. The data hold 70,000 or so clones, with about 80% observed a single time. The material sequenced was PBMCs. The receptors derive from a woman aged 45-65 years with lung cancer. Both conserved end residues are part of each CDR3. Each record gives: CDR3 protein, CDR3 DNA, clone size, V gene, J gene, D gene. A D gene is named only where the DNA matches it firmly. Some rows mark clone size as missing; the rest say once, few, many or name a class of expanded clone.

CDR3 protein: CASSLGGFNTQYF; CDR3 DNA: TGTGCCAGCAGTTTGGGGGGTTTTAATACGCAGTATTTT; clone size: NA; V gene: TRBV27; J gene: TRBJ2-3; D gene: NA
CDR3 protein: CASSSQGGGNTIYF; CDR3 DNA: TGTGCCAGCAGCTCACAGGGGGGCGGAAACACCATATATTTT; clone size: NA; V gene: TRBV11-2; J gene: TRBJ1-3; D gene: TRBD1
CDR3 protein: CASIARGGANVLTF; CDR3 DNA: TGTGCCAGTATTGCCAGGGGAGGGGCCAACGTCCTGACTTTC; clone size: NA; V gene: TRBV19; J gene: TRBJ2-6; D gene: NA
CDR3 protein: CASSGQGYYGYTF; CDR3 DNA: TGTGCCAGCAGTGGACAGGGTTACTATGGCTACACCTTC; clone size: few; V gene: TRBV25-1; J gene: TRBJ1-2; D gene: TRBD1
CDR3 protein: CASSLTQGAGEAFF; CDR3 DNA: TGCGCCAGCAGCTTGACACAGGGGGCTGGTGAAGCTTTCTTT; clone size: NA; V gene: TRBV5-1; J gene: TRBJ1-1; D gene: TRBD1
CDR3 protein: CASSSPHTTNTEAFF; CDR3 DNA: TGTGCCAGCAGTTCTCCCCACACTACGAACACTGAAGCTTTCTTT; clone size: NA; V gene: TRBV28; J gene: TRBJ1-1; D gene: NA
CDR3 protein: CASSMGLNYGYTF; CDR3 DNA: TGTGCCAGTTCGATGGGGCTTAACTATGGCTACACCTTC; clone size: once; V gene: TRBV19; J gene: TRBJ1-2; D gene: NA
CDR3 protein: CATGSLSYNSPLHF; CDR3 DNA: TGTGCCACCGGATCACTCTCCTATAATTCACCCCTCCACTTT; clone size: few; V gene: TRBV2; J gene: TRBJ1-6; D gene: NA
CDR3 protein: CASSYSNSDYGYTF; CDR3 DNA: TGTGCCAGCAGTTACTCGAACTCGGACTATGGCTACACCTTC; clone size: once; V gene: TRBV6-5; J gene: TRBJ1-2; D gene: NA
CDR3 protein: CASSFSGTYTGELFF; CDR3 DNA: TGTGCCAGCAGCTTCTCAGGGACGTACACCGGGGAGCTGTTTTTT; clone size: NA; V gene: TRBV5-4; J gene: TRBJ2-2; D gene: NA
CDR3 protein: CASATGPDGGYTF; CDR3 DNA: TGCGCCAGCGCTACGGGGCCGGATGGTGGCTACACCTTC; clone size: few; V gene: TRBV5-1; J gene: TRBJ1-2; D gene: NA
CDR3 protein: CASSLAPDIYEQYF; CDR3 DNA: TGTGCCAGCAGCTTGGCCCCGGACATCTACGAGCAGTACTTC; clone size: few; V gene: TRBV5-6; J gene: TRBJ2-7; D gene: NA
CDR3 protein: CASDGGTEAFF; CDR3 DNA: TGCGCCAGCGATGGGGGAACTGAAGCTTTCTTT; clone size: NA; V gene: TRBV4-1; J gene: TRBJ1-1; D gene: NA
CDR3 protein: CASSQDRPVPNTEAFF; CDR3 DNA: TGTGCCAGCAGCCAAGATCGTCCGGTGCCGAACACTGAAGCTTTCTTT; clone size: NA; V gene: TRBV3-1/TRBV3-2; J gene: TRBJ1-1; D gene: NA
CDR3 protein: CASSEIPTGMNTEAFF; CDR3 DNA: TGTGCCAGCAGTGAAATCCCGACGGGAATGAACACTGAAGCTTTCTTT; clone size: once; V gene: TRBV2; J gene: TRBJ1-1; D gene: NA
CDR3 protein: CASRGDGPNSNQPQHF; CDR3 DNA: TGTGCCAGTAGGGGGGACGGACCAAATAGCAATCAGCCCCAGCATTTT; clone size: NA; V gene: TRBV19; J gene: TRBJ1-5; D gene: NA
CDR3 protein: CATSDPNYSREQYF; CDR3 DNA: TGTGCCACCAGTGACCCTAATTATTCTCGGGAGCAGTACTTC; clone size: NA; V gene: TRBV24-1; J gene: TRBJ2-7; D gene: NA
CDR3 protein: CASSWGGTNTEAFF; CDR3 DNA: TGTGCCAGCAGCTGGGGCGGGACGAACACTGAAGCTTTCTTT; clone size: few; V gene: TRBV7-9; J gene: TRBJ1-1; D gene: NA
CDR3 protein: CASSLAGGNYYEQYF; CDR3 DNA: TGTGCCAGCAGCTTAGCGGGTGGGAACTACTACGAGCAGTACTTC; clone size: NA; V gene: TRBV7-2; J gene: TRBJ2-7; D gene: NA
CDR3 protein: CASRLRVLGESNQPQHF; CDR3 DNA: TGTGCCAGCAGACTCCGGGTCCTTGGGGAGAGCAATCAGCCCCAGCATTTT; clone size: NA; V gene: TRBV28; J gene: TRBJ1-5; D gene: NA
CDR3 protein: CASSIGQTGNSPLHF; CDR3 DNA: TGTGCCAGTAGTATCGGCCAGACGGGGAATTCACCCCTCCACTTT; clone size: NA; V gene: TRBV19; J gene: TRBJ1-6; D gene: NA
CDR3 protein: CASMGGLPSPLHF; CDR3 DNA: TGTGCCAGTATGGGGGGGCTGCCTTCACCCCTCCACTTT; clone size: NA; V gene: TRBV19; J gene: TRBJ1-6; D gene: NA
CDR3 protein: CASSQDNQVAGSYGYTF; CDR3 DNA: TGCGCCAGCAGCCAAGATAATCAAGTGGCCGGATCTTATGGCTACACCTTC; clone size: NA; V gene: TRBV4-3; J gene: TRBJ1-2; D gene: NA
CDR3 protein: CASSVAGGRYGYTF; CDR3 DNA: TGTGCCAGCAGCGTAGCGGGTGGACGGTATGGCTACACCTTC; clone size: NA; V gene: TRBV9; J gene: TRBJ1-2; D gene: NA
CDR3 protein: CASSVIGGSTDTQYF; CDR3 DNA: TGTGCCAGCAGTGTGATCGGGGGAAGCACAGATACGCAGTATTTT; clone size: few; V gene: TRBV2; J gene: TRBJ2-3; D gene: NA
CDR3 protein: CASSQDAGGDQPQHF; CDR3 DNA: TGCGCCAGCAGCCAAGATGCCGGAGGGGATCAGCCCCAGCATTTT; clone size: NA; V gene: TRBV4-3; J gene: TRBJ1-5; D gene: NA
CDR3 protein: CASSFGVSSGNTIYF; CDR3 DNA: TGTGCCAGCAGTTTCGGGGTCTCCTCTGGAAACACCATATATTTT; clone size: NA; V gene: TRBV28; J gene: TRBJ1-3; D gene: NA
CDR3 protein: CASADRVEQYF; CDR3 DNA: TGTGCCAGCGCCGACAGGGTTGAACAGTACTTC; clone size: NA; V gene: TRBV19; J gene: TRBJ2-7; D gene: TRBD1
CDR3 protein: CASRLGGAGNTEAFF; CDR3 DNA: TGTGCCAGCAGATTAGGAGGCGCCGGGAACACTGAAGCTTTCTTT; clone size: NA; V gene: TRBV7-2; J gene: TRBJ1-1; D gene: NA
CDR3 protein: CASSGLGDEQFF; CDR3 DNA: TGTGCCAGCAGCGGGCTTGGGGATGAGCAGTTCTTC; clone size: NA; V gene: TRBV9; J gene: TRBJ2-1; D gene: NA
CDR3 protein: CASSLGQGELFF; CDR3 DNA: TGTGCCAGCAGCTTAGGACAGGGGGAGCTGTTTTTT; clone size: NA; V gene: TRBV7-2; J gene: TRBJ2-2; D gene: NA
CDR3 protein: CATSESSGPRETQYF; CDR3 DNA: TGTGCCACCAGTGAATCGTCCGGGCCTCGGGAGACCCAGTACTTC; clone size: NA; V gene: TRBV24-1; J gene: TRBJ2-5; D gene: NA
CDR3 protein: CASSFGDGSSPLHF; CDR3 DNA: TGTGCCAGCAGCTTCGGGGACGGTAGTTCACCCCTCCACTTT; clone size: NA; V gene: TRBV7-9; J gene: TRBJ1-6; D gene: NA
CDR3 protein: CASSRRTGTNTGELFF; CDR3 DNA: TGTGCCAGTAGTAGAAGGACAGGGACGAACACCGGGGAGCTGTTTTTT; clone size: NA; V gene: TRBV19; J gene: TRBJ2-2; D gene: TRBD1
CDR3 protein: CSATGGHGYTF; CDR3 DNA: TGCAGTGCTACAGGGGGCCATGGCTACACCTTC; clone size: NA; V gene: TRBV20-1; J gene: TRBJ1-2; D gene: TRBD1